A selection of T cell receptor beta chains follows, all from one sample in a study of blood T cells in healthy people across ages. Using its own MiXCR run on the 5' RACE reads, TCRdb lists one record per CDR3 protein. In the table there are about 1,500,000 distinct CDR3 sequences, roughly 40% of which are singletons. The sequenced sample was blood. The receptors were gathered from a woman aged 18-29 years in good health. Each CDR3 is given with its conserved first and last residue. Fields, in order: clone size, D gene, J gene, V gene, CDR3 protein, CDR3 DNA. D genes are given only for firm matches. Expanded clones get a size class; other rows say once, few or many, or leave the size out.

>.|.|TRBJ1-2|TRBV3-1
CASSPDRTSSYTF
TGTGCCAGCAGCCCTGACAGGACAAGTAGCTACACCTTC
>.|TRBD1|TRBJ1-2|TRBV6-5
CASSYAGTAPRGYTF
TGTGCCAGCAGTTACGCTGGGACAGCTCCGCGTGGCTACACCTTC
>few|.|TRBJ1-1|TRBV6-5
CASSPNPLVATEAFF
TGTGCCAGCAGCCCCAACCCACTGGTTGCGACTGAAGCTTTCTTT
>.|.|TRBJ2-6|TRBV13
CASKRTAIASGANVLTF
TGTGCCAGCAAAAGGACAGCCATCGCCTCTGGGGCCAACGTCCTGACTTTC
>few|.|TRBJ1-1|TRBV28
CASRSGRFEAFF
TGTGCCAGCCGCTCCGGACGGTTTGAAGCTTTCTTT
>once|.|TRBJ1-1|TRBV7-9
CASSLGSVLDTEAFF
TGTGCCAGCAGCTTGGGCTCGGTGCTCGACACTGAAGCTTTCTTT
>many|TRBD2|TRBJ2-1|TRBV27
CASSFLTRDYSYNEQFF
TGTGCCAGCAGTTTCCTCACGCGGGACTACTCCTACAATGAGCAGTTCTTC
>.|.|TRBJ1-1|TRBV7-9
CASIDRGAPTGAFF
TGTGCCAGCATCGACCGTGGGGCCCCCACTGGAGCTTTCTTT
>.|.|TRBJ1-2|TRBV20-1
CSARAPGTPYGYTF
TGCAGTGCTAGAGCCCCTGGGACGCCCTATGGCTACACCTTC
>.|TRBD2|TRBJ2-7|TRBV20-1
CSARGLAAYNEQYF
TGCAGTGCCCGCGGACTAGCGGCCTACAATGAGCAGTACTTC
>few|.|TRBJ1-2|TRBV7-9
CASSLTAHLYGYTF
TGTGCCAGCAGCTTAACCGCCCACCTCTATGGCTACACCTTC
>.|.|TRBJ1-5|TRBV12-5
CASGKAYSNQPQHF
TGTGCTAGTGGTAAAGCTTATAGCAATCAGCCCCAGCATTTT
>few|TRBD1|TRBJ2-3|TRBV28
CASSWDRGQDTQYF
TGTGCCAGCAGTTGGGACAGGGGGCAGGATACGCAGTATTTT
>.|.|TRBJ2-3|TRBV27
CASSSMRAPDTQYF
TGTGCCAGCAGTAGCATGCGGGCCCCAGATACGCAGTATTTT
>.|.|TRBJ1-1|TRBV4-1
CASSQAAGDEAFF
TGCGCCAGCAGCCAAGCAGCGGGGGATGAAGCTTTCTTT
>.|.|TRBJ1-2|TRBV10-3
CAISAGGGCTF
TGTGCCATCAGCGCCGGGGGGGGCTGCACCTTC
>few|.|TRBJ2-2|TRBV15
CATSRDPGTAGELFF
TGTGCCACCAGCAGAGATCCTGGGACCGCCGGGGAGCTGTTTTTT
>.|.|TRBJ1-1|TRBV20-1
CSASSIVNNEAFF
TGCAGTGCCTCATCAATAGTGAACAATGAAGCTTTCTTT
>.|TRBD2|TRBJ2-7|TRBV5-1
CASSPEPTSGISSTHYEQYF
TGCGCCAGCAGCCCGGAACCGACTAGCGGGATATCTAGCACCCACTACGAGCAGTACTTC
>.|.|TRBJ2-5|TRBV5-1
CASSASGGRVQETQYF
TGCGCCAGCAGCGCCAGCGGTGGCAGGGTTCAAGAGACCCAGTACTTC
>few|TRBD1|TRBJ2-7|TRBV29-1
CSVLTGPRQLHEQYF
TGCAGCGTTTTGACAGGGCCCCGACAACTCCACGAGCAGTACTTC
>.|TRBD1|TRBJ2-7|TRBV20-1
CSATRTGPTYEQYF
TGCAGTGCGACCCGGACAGGGCCTACCTACGAGCAGTACTTC
>few|TRBD2|TRBJ2-1|TRBV7-2
CASSGGGGEQFF
TGTGCCAGTAGCGGGGGGGGCGGTGAGCAGTTCTTC
>many|.|TRBJ2-7|TRBV5-5
CASSYRTANYEQYF
TGTGCCAGCAGCTACAGGACAGCGAACTACGAGCAGTACTTC
>.|TRBD2|TRBJ2-1|TRBV12-3/TRBV12-4
CASSAGTSFNEQFF
TGTGCCAGCAGTGCGGGGACTAGCTTCAATGAGCAGTTCTTC
>many|TRBD1|TRBJ1-6|TRBV28
CASSGGQGTGSPLHF
TGTGCCAGCAGTGGGGGACAGGGAACTGGATCACCCCTCCACTTT
>.|.|TRBJ1-5|TRBV20-1
CSARASGTVNQPQHF
TGCAGTGCTAGAGCCTCCGGGACGGTAAATCAGCCCCAGCATTTT
>.|.|TRBJ2-2|TRBV9
CASSVVDGRGTGELFF
TGTGCCAGCAGCGTAGTAGACGGGCGAGGCACCGGGGAGCTGTTTTTT
>.|TRBD2|TRBJ2-1|TRBV29-1
CSVSPSGGWYNEQFF
TGCAGCGTGAGTCCTAGCGGGGGGTGGTACAATGAGCAGTTCTTC
>.|.|TRBJ1-2|TRBV2
CASSERQGHGYTF
TGTGCCAGCAGTGAACGTCAGGGGCATGGCTACACCTTC
>few|TRBD1|TRBJ2-7|TRBV6-5
CASSYTRSGTANYEQYF
TGTGCCAGCAGTTACACAAGATCCGGGACAGCCAATTACGAGCAGTACTTC